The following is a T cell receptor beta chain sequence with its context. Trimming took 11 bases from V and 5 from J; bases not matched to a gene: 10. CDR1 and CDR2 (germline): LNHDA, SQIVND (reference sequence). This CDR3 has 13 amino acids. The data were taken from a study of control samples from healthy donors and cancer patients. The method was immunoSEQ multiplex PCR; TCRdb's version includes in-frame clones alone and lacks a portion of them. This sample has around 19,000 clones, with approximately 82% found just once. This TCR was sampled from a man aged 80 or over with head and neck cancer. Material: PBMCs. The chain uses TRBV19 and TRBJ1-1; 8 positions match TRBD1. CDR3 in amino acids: CAASTGAWTEAFF. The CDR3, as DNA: TGTGCCGCCTCGACAGGGGCGTGGACTGAAGCTTTCTTT. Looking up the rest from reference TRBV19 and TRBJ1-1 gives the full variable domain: DGGITQSPKYLFRKEGQNVTLSCEQNLNHDAMYWYRQDPGQGLRLIYYSQIVNDFQKGDIAEGYSVSREKKESFPLTVTSAQKNPTAFYLCAASTGAWTEAFFGQGTRLTVV.